This T cell receptor beta chain was documented in a study of regulatory T cells in long-lasting Graves disease. Across the whole study: For under 3 months, newly diagnosed Graves' patients had been taking antithyroid drugs.

Building the TCR beta libraries relied on iRepertoire HTBI primers, and CDR3 regions underwent Arm-PCR. Original processing notes: Samples revealed around 56 TRBV and 14 TRBJ segments. TCRdb re-analysed the multiplex PCR reads in MiXCR, keeping a single row per CDR3 protein. The V and J calls here are based on TCRdb, not the publication. Of 300,000 to 400,000 distinct CDR3 sequences in the sample, 15% to 17% were seen once. This clonotype was counted at least ten times. Its matching antigen is unknown. The junction departs from germline at one end; a sequencing error may be responsible. Findings and caveats of the study: When disease was persistent, TRBV28, TRBJ1-2 and TRBJ2-5 were the favored segments. Lower TCR diversity was seen in persistent Graves' patients than in newly diagnosed ones.

The time point denotes: newly diagnosed GD, antithyroid drugs for less than 3 months. Isolated PBMC RNA provided the starting material for the TCR library. CDR1 is SSHAT and CDR2 is FNYEAQ in the germline V gene (reference sequence). The CDR3 is 13 amino acids. This material consisted of peripheral blood mononuclear cells (PBMCs), taken at new diagnosis, from a patient treated with antithyroid drugs. The sequence was obtained from a female donor with Graves disease. This sequence joins TRBV7-7 and TRBJ2-7; D not resolved. Written as DNA, the CDR3 is TGTGCTAGCAGCTTAGAACCGGGCTACGAGCAGTACTTC. Protein sequence: CASSLEPGYEQYF.